This T cell receptor beta chain was sequenced for a study of technical replicates of blood from a few donors. Germline loops: CDR1 MDHEN, CDR2 SYDVKM. The V end lost 6 bases, the J end lost 8 bases, and 10 bases lay between the germline ends. The CDR3 is 11 amino acids. Assay used: immunoSEQ multiplex PCR; TCRdb lists only in-frame clones, some missing. The sample includes about 80,000 clones, approximately 98% of them seen just once. The rearrangement uses TRBV28 and TRBJ1-1, with no clear D. The clonotype comes from a human donor in good health. Sequencing used T cells isolated from PBMCs. This chain's CDR3 is CASRRTGEAFF. CDR3 DNA sequence: TGTGCCAGCAGGAGGACGGGGGAAGCTTTCTTT. The full variable domain, its missing parts supplied by reference TRBV28 and TRBJ1-1, is DVKVTQSSRYLVKRTGEKVFLECVQDMDHENMFWYRQDPGLGLRLIYFSYDVKMKEKGDIPEGYSVSREKKERFSLILESASTNQTSMYLCASRRTGEAFFGQGTRLTVV.